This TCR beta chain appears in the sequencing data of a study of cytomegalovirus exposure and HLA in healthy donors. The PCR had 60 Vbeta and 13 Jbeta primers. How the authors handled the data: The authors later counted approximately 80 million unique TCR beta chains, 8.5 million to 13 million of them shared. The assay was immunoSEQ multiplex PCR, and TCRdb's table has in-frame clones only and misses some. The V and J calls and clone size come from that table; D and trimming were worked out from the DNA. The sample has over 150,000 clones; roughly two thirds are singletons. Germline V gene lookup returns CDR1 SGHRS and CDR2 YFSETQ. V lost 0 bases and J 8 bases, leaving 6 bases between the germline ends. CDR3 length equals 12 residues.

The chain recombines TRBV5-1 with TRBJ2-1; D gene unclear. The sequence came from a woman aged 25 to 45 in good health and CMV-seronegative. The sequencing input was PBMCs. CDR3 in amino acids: CASSLELDEQFF. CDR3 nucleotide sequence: TGCGCCAGCAGCTTGGAACTTGATGAGCAGTTCTTC.